Included here is one T cell receptor beta chain sequence, with context. This sample was included in a study of blood T cell repertoires in COVID-19. V lost 6 bases to trimming and J lost 4 bases, with 10 bases between them. Germline-derived CDR1 and CDR2 are MNHNY and SVGAGI (reference sequence). The CDR3 sequence is 13 residues long. The table came from immunoSEQ multiplex PCR; TCRdb's copy has only in-frame clones and leaves some out. The sample lists some 340,000 clones, 90% occurring once. The sequenced sample consisted of PBMCs or T cells enriched from blood (not recorded which). The chain joins TRBV6-6 to TRBJ1-3; no clear D gene. The origin of this receptor is a woman aged 25 to 39 who had been exposed to COVID-19. The CDR3 DNA is TGTGCCAGCAGCTCGTACGAGGGAAACACCATATATTTT. Its protein product is CASSSYEGNTIYF.